This is a list of T cell receptor beta chains from one sample in a study of T cell responses to AZD1222 COVID-19 vaccine. This table comes from immunoSEQ multiplex PCR, and its TCRdb copy is limited to in-frame clones, with some not included. The table lists over 100,000 clones, around 90% of them singletons. The specimen was peripheral blood, collected 28 days after the second AZD1222 dose. The receptors originated from an adult who received the AZD1222 COVID-19 vaccine. CDR3s leave out the opening cysteine and the closing phenylalanine or tryptophan. The D gene is left open where the match is weak.

j_call v_call d_call cdr3_aa
TRBJ1-5 TRBV11-2 NA ASSPQGGSQPQH
TRBJ1-2 TRBV5-4 TRBD1 ASTQTGGDGYT
TRBJ2-7 TRBV2 TRBD1 ASHGPGQGGEQY
TRBJ1-2 TRBV6-2/TRBV6-3 TRBD1 ASSSYRGKIYGYT
TRBJ2-2 TRBV19 NA ASRQPGTGELF
TRBJ2-7 TRBV6-1 NA ASSQAGRSYEQY
TRBJ1-5 TRBV19 TRBD1 ASSMTRSTGGNQPQH
TRBJ1-5 TRBV11-2 NA ASSLEMGAAQH
TRBJ2-3 TRBV7-3 TRBD1 ASSSTGTGFAATDTQY
TRBJ1-2 TRBV27 NA ASSPHNYGYT
TRBJ2-1 TRBV19 TRBD1 ASSIVTGGYNEQF
TRBJ1-5 TRBV6-5 NA ASSRQYSNQPQH
TRBJ2-1 TRBV6-2/TRBV6-3 TRBD2 ASSKSAGVGYEQF
TRBJ1-6 TRBV12-3/TRBV12-4 NA ASSLRGGPLH
TRBJ2-2 TRBV19 NA ASSVRLSRGGELF
TRBJ2-1 TRBV29-1 TRBD2 SVEDMGGRGYNEQF
TRBJ2-1 TRBV18 TRBD2 ASSRTSGRDNEQF
TRBJ1-2 TRBV24-1 NA ATSDTSYGYT
TRBJ2-3 TRBV2 TRBD1 ASRKGQGASDTQY
TRBJ2-3 TRBV5-1 TRBD2 ASSLVTAGGAGIDTQY
TRBJ2-3 TRBV5-1 NA ATDRAERALRGGSPPDTQY
TRBJ1-2 TRBV5-1 NA ASSFLGYGYT
TRBJ2-1 TRBV6-5 NA ASSYGGNNEQF
TRBJ1-1 TRBV24-1 TRBD1 ATSDWTGREAF
TRBJ1-1 TRBV2 NA ASSEGAPYTEAF
TRBJ2-1 TRBV6-5 TRBD2 ASKLAGRPHNEQF
TRBJ2-7 TRBV4-2 NA ASSPNSWTEQY